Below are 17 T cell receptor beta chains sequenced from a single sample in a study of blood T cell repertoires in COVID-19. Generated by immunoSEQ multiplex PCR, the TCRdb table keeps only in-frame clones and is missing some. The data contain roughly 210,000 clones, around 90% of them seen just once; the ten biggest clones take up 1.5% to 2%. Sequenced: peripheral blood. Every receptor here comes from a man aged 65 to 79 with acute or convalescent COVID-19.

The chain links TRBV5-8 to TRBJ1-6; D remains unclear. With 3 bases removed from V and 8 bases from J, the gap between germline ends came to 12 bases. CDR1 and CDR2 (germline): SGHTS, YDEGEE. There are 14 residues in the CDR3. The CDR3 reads CASSSPLQYSPLHF. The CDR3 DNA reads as TGTGCCAGCAGCTCCCCCCTCCAGTATTCACCCCTCCACTTT.

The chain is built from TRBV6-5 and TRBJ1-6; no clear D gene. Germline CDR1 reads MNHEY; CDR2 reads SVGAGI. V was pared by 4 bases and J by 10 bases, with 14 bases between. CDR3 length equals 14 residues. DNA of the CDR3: TGTGCCAGCAGTTTAAAAAGCGGGGAATCACCCCTCCACTTT. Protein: CASSLKSGESPLHF.

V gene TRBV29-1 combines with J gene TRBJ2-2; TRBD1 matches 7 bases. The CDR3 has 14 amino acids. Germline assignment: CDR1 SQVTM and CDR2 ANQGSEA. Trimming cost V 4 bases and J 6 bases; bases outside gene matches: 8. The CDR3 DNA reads TGCAGCGTTGGACAGGGCGGATATGCCGGGGAGCTGTTTTTT. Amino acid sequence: CSVGQGGYAGELFF.

CDR3 amino acids: CASSGRGRSTEAFF. The CDR3 bases are TGCGCCAGCAGCGGACGGGGGAGGTCCACTGAAGCTTTCTTT. The V and J genes are TRBV5-1 and TRBJ1-1, with D tentatively TRBD1 (5 bases). Germline V gene data show CDR1 as SGHRS and CDR2 as YFSETQ. The CDR3 runs to 14 residues. V was clipped by 4 bases and J by 4 bases, with 14 bases between them.

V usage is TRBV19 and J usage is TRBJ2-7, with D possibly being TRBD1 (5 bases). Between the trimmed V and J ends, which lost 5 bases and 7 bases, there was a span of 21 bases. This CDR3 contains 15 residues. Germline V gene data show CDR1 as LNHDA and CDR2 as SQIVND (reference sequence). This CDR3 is CASSLQATPRDEQYF. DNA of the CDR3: TGTGCCAGTAGTTTACAGGCGACACCAAGGGATGAGCAGTACTTC. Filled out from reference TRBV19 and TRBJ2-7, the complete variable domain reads DGGITQSPKYLFRKEGQNVTLSCEQNLNHDAMYWYRQDPGQGLRLIYYSQIVNDFQKGDIAEGYSVSREKKESFPLTVTSAQKNPTAFYLCASSLQATPRDEQYFGPGTRLTVT.

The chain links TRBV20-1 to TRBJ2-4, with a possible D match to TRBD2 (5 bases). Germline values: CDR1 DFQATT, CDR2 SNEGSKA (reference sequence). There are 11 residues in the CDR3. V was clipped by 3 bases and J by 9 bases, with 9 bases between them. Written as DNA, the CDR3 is TGCAGTGCTAGTAAGACTACCATTCAGTACTTC. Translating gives CSASKTTIQYF.

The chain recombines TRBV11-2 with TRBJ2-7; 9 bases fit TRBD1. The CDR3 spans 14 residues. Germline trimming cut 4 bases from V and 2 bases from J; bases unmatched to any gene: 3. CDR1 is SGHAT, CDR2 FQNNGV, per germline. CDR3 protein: CASSSGTGPYEQYF. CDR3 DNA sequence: TGTGCCAGCAGCTCGGGGACAGGGCCCTACGAGCAGTACTTC.

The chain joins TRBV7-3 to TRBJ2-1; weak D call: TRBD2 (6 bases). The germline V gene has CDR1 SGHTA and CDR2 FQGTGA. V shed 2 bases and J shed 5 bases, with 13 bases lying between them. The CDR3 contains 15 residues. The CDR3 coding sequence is TGTGCCAGCAGCTTATCCGGGGGAGCGCACAATGAGCAGTTCTTC. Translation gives CASSLSGGAHNEQFF. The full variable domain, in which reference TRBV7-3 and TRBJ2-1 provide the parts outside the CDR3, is GAGVSQTPSNKVTEKGKYVELRCDPISGHTALYWYRQSLGQGPEFLIYFQGTGAADDSGLPNDRFFAVRPEGSVSTLKIQRTERGDSAVYLCASSLSGGAHNEQFFGPGTRLTVL.

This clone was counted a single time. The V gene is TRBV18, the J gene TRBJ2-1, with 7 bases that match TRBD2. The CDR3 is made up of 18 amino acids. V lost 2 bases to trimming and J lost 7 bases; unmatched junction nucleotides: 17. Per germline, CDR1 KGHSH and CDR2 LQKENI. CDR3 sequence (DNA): TGTGCCAGCTCACCAATCCCCTTGGGCGGGGGAGGTGTTAATGAGCAGTTCTTC. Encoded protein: CASSPIPLGGGGVNEQFF.

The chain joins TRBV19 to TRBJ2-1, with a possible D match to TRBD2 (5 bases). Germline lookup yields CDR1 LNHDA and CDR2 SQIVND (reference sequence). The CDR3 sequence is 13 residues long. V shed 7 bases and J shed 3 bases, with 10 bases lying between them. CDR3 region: CASKSGFYNEQFF. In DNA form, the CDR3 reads TGTGCCAGTAAGAGCGGTTTCTACAATGAGCAGTTCTTC.

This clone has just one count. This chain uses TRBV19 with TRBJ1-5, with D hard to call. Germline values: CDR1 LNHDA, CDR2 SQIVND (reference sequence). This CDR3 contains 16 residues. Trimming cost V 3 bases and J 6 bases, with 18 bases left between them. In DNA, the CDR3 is TGTGCCAGTAGTATTCCGAGGGCGACCACGCTTCAGCCCCAGCATTTT. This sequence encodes CASSIPRATTLQPQHF.

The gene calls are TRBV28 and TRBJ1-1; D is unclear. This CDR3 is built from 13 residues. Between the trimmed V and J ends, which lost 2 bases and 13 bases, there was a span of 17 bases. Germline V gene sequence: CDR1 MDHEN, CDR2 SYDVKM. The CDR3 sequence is CASSLIDGWEVFF. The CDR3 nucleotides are TGTGCCAGCAGTTTAATAGACGGCTGGGAGGTTTTCTTT. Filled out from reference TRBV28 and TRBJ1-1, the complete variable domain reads DVKVTQSSRYLVKRTGEKVFLECVQDMDHENMFWYRQDPGLGLRLIYFSYDVKMKEKGDIPEGYSVSREKKERFSLILESASTNQTSMYLCASSLIDGWEVFFGQGTRLTVV.

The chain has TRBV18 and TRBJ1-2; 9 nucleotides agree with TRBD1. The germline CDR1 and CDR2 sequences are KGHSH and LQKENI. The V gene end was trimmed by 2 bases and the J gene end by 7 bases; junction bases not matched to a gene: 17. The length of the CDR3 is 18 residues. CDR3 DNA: TGTGCCAGCTCACCAAGAACGAGCGCGGGACAGGGCTTGGGTGGCTACACCTTC. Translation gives CASSPRTSAGQGLGGYTF. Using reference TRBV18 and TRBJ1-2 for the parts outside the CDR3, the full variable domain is NAGVMQNPRHLVRRRGQEARLRCSPMKGHSHVYWYRQLPEEGLKFMVYLQKENIIDESGMPKERFSAEFPKEGPSILRIQQVVRGDSAAYFCASSPRTSAGQGLGGYTFGSGTRLTVV.

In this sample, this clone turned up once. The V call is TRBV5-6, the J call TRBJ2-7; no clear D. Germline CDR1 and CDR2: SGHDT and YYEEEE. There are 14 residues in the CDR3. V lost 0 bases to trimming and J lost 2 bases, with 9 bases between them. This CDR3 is CASSLGHAAYEQYF. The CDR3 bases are TGTGCCAGCAGCTTGGGACACGCCGCCTACGAGCAGTACTTC. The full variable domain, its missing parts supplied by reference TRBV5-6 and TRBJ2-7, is DAGVTQSPTHLIKTRGQQVTLRCSPKSGHDTVSWYQQALGQGPQFIFQYYEEEERQRGNFPDRFSGHQFPNYSSELNVNALLLGDSALYLCASSLGHAAYEQYFGPGTRLTVT.

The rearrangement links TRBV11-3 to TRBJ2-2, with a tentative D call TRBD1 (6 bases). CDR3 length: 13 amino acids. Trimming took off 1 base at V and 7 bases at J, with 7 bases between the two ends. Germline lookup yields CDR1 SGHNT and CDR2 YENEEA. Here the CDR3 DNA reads TGTGCCAGCAGCTTAGGGACAGTCGGGGAGCTGTTTTTT. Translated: CASSLGTVGELFF.

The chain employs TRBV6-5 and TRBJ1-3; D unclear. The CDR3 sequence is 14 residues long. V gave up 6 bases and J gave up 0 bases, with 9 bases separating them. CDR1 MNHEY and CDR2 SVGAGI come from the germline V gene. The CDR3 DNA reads TGTGCCAGCAGCGTACAAGACTCTGGAAACACCATATATTTT. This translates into CASSVQDSGNTIYF.

The CDR3 nucleotides read TGCGCCAGCAGTCAAAAACTAGCGGGAGGACCCTACGAGCAGTACTTC. This translates into CASSQKLAGGPYEQYF. The V and J genes are TRBV23-1 and TRBJ2-7; 12 nucleotides match TRBD2. TRBV23-1 is flagged as an ORF with uncertain function. CDR3 length: 16 amino acids. The V segment lost 2 bases and the J segment 2 bases; nucleotides outside the gene matches: 4.